This entry is about one TCR beta chain. The CDR3 length is 14 residues. V lost 3 bases and J 8 bases, leaving 16 bases between the germline ends. The V gene's germline CDR1 is MGHRA and CDR2 YSYEKL. This specimen comes from a study of T cell changes during pregnancy in multiple sclerosis. Measured with immunoSEQ multiplex PCR; TCRdb has only the in-frame clones, and not every one. The data contain roughly 50,000 clones, around 92% of them singletons. The specimen comprised CD4+ T cells from peripheral blood mononuclear cells, sampled in the third trimester of pregnancy. This clonotype originated in a female donor with multiple sclerosis, enrolled in a pregnancy study. V is TRBV4-1 and J is TRBJ1-1, with unresolved D. The CDR3 reads CASSHAARLSEAFF. The CDR3 DNA reads as TGCGCCAGCAGCCATGCCGCACGACTATCGGAAGCTTTCTTT.